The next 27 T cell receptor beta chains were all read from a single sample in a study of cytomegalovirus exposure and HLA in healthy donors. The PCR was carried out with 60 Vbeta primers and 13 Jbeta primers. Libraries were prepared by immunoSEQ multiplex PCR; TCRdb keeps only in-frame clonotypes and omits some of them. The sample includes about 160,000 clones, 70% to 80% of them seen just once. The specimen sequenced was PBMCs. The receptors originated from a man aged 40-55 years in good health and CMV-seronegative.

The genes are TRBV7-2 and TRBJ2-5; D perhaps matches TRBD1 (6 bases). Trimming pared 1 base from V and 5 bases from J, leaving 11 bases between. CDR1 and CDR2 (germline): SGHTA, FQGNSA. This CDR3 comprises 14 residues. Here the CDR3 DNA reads TGTGCCAGCAGCTTAGGGACAGCCAGGGAGACCCAGTACTTC. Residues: CASSLGTARETQYF.

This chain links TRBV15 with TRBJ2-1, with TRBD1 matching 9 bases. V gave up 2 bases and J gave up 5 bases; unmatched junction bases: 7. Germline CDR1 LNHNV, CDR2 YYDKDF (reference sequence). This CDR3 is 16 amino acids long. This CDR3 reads CATSRSRGQGNNEQFF. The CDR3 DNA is TGTGCCACCAGCAGATCCCGGGGACAGGGAAACAATGAGCAGTTCTTC.

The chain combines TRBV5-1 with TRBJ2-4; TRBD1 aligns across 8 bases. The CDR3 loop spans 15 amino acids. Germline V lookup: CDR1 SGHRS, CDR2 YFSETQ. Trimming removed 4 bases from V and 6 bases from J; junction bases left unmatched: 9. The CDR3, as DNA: TGCGCCAGCAGCCCCTCCGGGACAGGCGCAAACATTCAGTACTTC. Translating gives CASSPSGTGANIQYF.

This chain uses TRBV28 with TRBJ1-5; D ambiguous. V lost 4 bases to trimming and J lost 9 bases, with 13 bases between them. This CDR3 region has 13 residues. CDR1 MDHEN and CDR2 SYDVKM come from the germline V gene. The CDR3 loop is CASSSGQDGPQHF. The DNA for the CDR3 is TGTGCCAGCAGTTCAGGCCAGGATGGGCCCCAGCATTTT.

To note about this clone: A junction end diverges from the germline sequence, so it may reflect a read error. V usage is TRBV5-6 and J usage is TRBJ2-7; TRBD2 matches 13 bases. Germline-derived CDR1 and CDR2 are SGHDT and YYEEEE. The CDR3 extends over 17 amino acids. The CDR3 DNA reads TGTGCCAGCAGCCGAGGACTAGCGGGAGCCCTCTCCCACGAGCAGTACTTC. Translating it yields CASSRGLAGALSHEQYF. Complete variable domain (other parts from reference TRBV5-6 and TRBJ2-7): DAGVTQSPTHLIKTRGQQVTLRCSPKSGHDTVSWYQQALGQGPQFIFQYYEEEERQRGNFPDRFSGHQFPNYSSELNVNALLLGDSALYLCASSRGLAGALSHEQYFGPGTRLTVT.

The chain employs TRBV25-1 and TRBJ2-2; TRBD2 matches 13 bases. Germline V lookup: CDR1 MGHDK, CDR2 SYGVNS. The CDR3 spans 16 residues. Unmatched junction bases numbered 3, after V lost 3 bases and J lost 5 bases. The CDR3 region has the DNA TGTGCCAGCAGTGAGGTACTAGCGGGAGGGACCGGGGAGCTGTTTTTT. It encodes CASSEVLAGGTGELFF.

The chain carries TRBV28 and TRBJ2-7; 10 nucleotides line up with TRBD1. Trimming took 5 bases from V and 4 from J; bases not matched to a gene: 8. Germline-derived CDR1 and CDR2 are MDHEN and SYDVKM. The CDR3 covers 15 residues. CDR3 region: CASSLPGQGKYEQYF. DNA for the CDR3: TGTGCCAGCAGTCTACCGGGACAGGGGAAATACGAGCAGTACTTC.

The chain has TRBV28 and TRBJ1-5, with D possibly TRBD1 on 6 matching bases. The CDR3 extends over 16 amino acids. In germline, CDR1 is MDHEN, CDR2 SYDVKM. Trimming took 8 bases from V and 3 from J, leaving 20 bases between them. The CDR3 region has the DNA TGTGCCAGCGGGTATTCTCAGGGGCTCCTCAATCAGCCCCAGCATTTT. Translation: CASGYSQGLLNQPQHF.

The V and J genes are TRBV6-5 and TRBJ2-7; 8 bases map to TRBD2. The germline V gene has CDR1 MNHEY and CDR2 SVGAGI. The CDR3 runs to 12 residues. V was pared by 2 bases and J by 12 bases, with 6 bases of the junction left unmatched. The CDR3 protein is CASSYLGGDRYF. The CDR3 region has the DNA TGTGCCAGCAGTTACCTCGGGGGGGATCGGTACTTC.

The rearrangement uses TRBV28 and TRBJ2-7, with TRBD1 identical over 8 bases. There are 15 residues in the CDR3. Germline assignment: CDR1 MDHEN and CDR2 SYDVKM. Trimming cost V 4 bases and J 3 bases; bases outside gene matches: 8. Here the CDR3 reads CASSSLRDRRYEQYF. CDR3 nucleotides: TGTGCCAGCAGTTCCCTGAGGGACAGGCGCTACGAGCAGTACTTC. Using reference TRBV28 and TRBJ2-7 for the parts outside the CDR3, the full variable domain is DVKVTQSSRYLVKRTGEKVFLECVQDMDHENMFWYRQDPGLGLRLIYFSYDVKMKEKGDIPEGYSVSREKKERFSLILESASTNQTSMYLCASSSLRDRRYEQYFGPGTRLTVT.

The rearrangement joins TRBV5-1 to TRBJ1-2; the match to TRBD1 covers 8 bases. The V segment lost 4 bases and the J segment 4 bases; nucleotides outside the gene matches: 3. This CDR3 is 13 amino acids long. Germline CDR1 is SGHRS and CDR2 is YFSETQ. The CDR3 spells CASSPDRGYGYTF. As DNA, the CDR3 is TGCGCCAGCAGCCCAGACAGGGGCTATGGCTACACCTTC.

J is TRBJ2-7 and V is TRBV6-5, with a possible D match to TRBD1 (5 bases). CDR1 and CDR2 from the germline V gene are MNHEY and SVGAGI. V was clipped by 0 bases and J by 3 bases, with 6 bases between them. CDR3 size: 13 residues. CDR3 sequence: CASSYSDSYEQYF. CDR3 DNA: TGTGCCAGCAGTTACTCCGACAGCTACGAGCAGTACTTC.

This CDR3 reads CATSRERAGIVDTQYF. The CDR3 region has the DNA TGTGCCACCAGCAGAGAACGGGCAGGGATTGTGGATACGCAGTATTTT. V usage is TRBV15 and J usage is TRBJ2-3; TRBD1 is a possible D gene (5 bases). The germline gives CDR1 LNHNV, CDR2 YYDKDF (reference sequence). Trimming pared 0 bases from V and 6 bases from J, leaving 16 bases between. The length of the CDR3 is 16 residues.

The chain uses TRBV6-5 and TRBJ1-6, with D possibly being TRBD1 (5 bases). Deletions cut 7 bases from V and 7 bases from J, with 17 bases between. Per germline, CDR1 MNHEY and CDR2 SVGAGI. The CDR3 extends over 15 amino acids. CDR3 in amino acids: CASTPRGEGNSPLHF. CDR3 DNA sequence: TGTGCCAGCACCCCCCGGGGGGAGGGGAATTCACCCCTCCACTTT.

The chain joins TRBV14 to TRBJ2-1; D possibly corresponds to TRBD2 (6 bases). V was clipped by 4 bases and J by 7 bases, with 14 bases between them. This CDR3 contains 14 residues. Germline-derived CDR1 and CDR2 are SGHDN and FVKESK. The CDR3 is CASSPVPGSNEQFF. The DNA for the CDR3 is TGTGCCAGCAGCCCGGTCCCCGGGAGTAATGAGCAGTTCTTC.

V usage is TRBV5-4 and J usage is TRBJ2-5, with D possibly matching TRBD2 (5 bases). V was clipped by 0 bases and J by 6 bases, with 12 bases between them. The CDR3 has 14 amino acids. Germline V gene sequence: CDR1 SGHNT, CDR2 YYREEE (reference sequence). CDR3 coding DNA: TGTGCCAGCAGCTTGGGAGGCGGGCGACAGACCCAGTACTTC. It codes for CASSLGGGRQTQYF.

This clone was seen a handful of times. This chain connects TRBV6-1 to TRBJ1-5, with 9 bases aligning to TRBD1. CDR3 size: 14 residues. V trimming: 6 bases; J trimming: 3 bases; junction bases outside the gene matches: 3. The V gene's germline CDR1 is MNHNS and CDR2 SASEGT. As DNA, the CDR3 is TGTGCCAGCAGCCGGACAGGGGACAATCAGCCCCAGCATTTT. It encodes CASSRTGDNQPQHF.

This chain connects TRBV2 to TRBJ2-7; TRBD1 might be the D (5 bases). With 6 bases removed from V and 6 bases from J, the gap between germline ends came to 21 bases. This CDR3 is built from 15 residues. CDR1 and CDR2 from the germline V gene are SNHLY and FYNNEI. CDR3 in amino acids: CASRYTGQAFGEQYF. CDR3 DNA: TGTGCCAGCAGGTACACAGGACAAGCTTTCGGCGAGCAGTACTTC.

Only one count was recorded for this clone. The CDR3: CSVEDFTGVGFNEQFF. The DNA for the CDR3 is TGCAGCGTTGAAGATTTCACGGGAGTGGGATTCAATGAGCAGTTCTTC. The V gene is TRBV29-1, the J gene TRBJ2-1, with a possible D match to TRBD2 (6 bases). The ends were cut back, 0 bases at V and 6 bases at J, with 18 bases in the middle. Looked up from germline, CDR1 is SQVTM and CDR2 is ANQGSEA. The CDR3 has 16 residues.

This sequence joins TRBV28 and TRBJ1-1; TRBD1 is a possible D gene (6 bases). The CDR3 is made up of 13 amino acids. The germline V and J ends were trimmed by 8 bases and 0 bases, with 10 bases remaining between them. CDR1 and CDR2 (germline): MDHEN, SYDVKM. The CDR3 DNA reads TGTGCCAGCGGGGGCAGGTTGAACACTGAAGCTTTCTTT. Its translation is CASGGRLNTEAFF.

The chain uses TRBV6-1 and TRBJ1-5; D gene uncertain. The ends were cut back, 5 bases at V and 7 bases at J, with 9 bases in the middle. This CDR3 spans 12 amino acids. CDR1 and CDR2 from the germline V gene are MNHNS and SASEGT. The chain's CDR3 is CASSHPGQPQHF. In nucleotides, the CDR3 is TGTGCCAGCAGTCATCCCGGGCAGCCCCAGCATTTT.

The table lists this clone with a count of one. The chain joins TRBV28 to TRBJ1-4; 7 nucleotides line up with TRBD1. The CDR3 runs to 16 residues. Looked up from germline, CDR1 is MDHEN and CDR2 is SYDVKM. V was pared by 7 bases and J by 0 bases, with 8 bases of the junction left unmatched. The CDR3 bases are TGTGCCAGCACCCCGACAGGGATACCAACTAATGAAAAACTGTTTTTT. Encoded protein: CASTPTGIPTNEKLFF.

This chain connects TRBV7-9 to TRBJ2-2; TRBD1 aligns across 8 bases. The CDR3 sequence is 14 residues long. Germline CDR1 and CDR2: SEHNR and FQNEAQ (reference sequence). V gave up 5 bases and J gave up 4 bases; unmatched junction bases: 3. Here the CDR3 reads CASSGQGSTGELFF. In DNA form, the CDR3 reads TGTGCCAGCAGCGGACAGGGATCCACCGGGGAGCTGTTTTTT.

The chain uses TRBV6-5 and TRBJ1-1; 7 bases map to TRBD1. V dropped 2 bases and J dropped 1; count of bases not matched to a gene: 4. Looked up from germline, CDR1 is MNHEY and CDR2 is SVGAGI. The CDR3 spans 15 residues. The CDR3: CASSYDRDPNTEAFF. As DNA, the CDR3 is TGTGCCAGCAGTTACGACAGGGACCCGAACACTGAAGCTTTCTTT.

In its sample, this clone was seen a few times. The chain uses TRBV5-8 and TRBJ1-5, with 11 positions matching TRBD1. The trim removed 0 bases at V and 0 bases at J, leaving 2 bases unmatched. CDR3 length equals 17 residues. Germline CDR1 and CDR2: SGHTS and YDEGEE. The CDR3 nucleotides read TGTGCCAGCAGCTTGGGGGACAGGGGGTCTAGCAATCAGCCCCAGCATTTT. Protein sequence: CASSLGDRGSSNQPQHF.

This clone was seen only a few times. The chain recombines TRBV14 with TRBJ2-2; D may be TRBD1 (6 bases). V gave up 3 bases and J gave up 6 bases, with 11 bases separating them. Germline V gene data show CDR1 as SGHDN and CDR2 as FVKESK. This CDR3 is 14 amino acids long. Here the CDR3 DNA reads TGTGCCAGCAGCCAGGTCAGGGGCCCCGGGGAGCTGTTTTTT. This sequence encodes CASSQVRGPGELFF.

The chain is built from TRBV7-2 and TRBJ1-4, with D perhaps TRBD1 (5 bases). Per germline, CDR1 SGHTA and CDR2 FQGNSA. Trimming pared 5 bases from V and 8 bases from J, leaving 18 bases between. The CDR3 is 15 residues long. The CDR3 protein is CASSPQGRIEEKLFF. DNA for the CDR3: TGTGCCAGCAGCCCCCAGGGCAGGATCGAGGAAAAACTGTTTTTT.